This TCR beta chain was recorded in a study of blood T cell repertoires in COVID-19. TCRdb's table, derived via immunoSEQ multiplex PCR, lists solely in-frame clones and lacks some. The profile shows 200,000 to 250,000 clones, around 86% of them singletons. The receptor comes from a middle-aged woman with acute COVID-19. Sequencing input: PBMCs or T cells enriched from blood (not recorded which).

The CDR3 protein is CASSRRVGQSNEKLFF. DNA of the CDR3: TGTGCCAGCAGTAGGCGTGTGGGGCAGTCTAATGAAAAACTGTTTTTT. The gene calls are TRBV2 and TRBJ1-4, with a tentative D call TRBD1 (5 bases). This CDR3 spans 16 amino acids. V gave up 5 bases and J gave up 3 bases, with 16 bases separating them. Germline V gene sequence: CDR1 SNHLY, CDR2 FYNNEI. Looking up the rest from reference TRBV2 and TRBJ1-4 gives the full variable domain: EPEVTQTPSHQVTQMGQEVILRCVPISNHLYFYWYRQILGQKVEFLVSFYNNEISEKSEIFDDQFSVERPDGSNFTLKIRSTKLEDSAMYFCASSRRVGQSNEKLFFGSGTQLSVL.